Following are 13 T cell receptor beta chains from one sample sequenced in a study of early T cells in non-severe SARS-CoV-2 infection. TCRdb used MiXCR to reprocess the 5' RACE reads, holding one entry per CDR3 protein. The repertoire consists of 70,000 to 85,000 distinct CDR3 sequences, with around an eighth occurring once and the leading ten covering under 3%. Sequenced: whole blood. The receptors derive from an adult who was a healthcare worker with PCR-confirmed SARS-CoV-2 infection or an uninfected control (not recorded which).

In its sample, this clonotype was seen a few times. The J gene is TRBJ2-7, the V gene TRBV6-6; 11 bases line up with TRBD1. CDR1 MNHNY and CDR2 SVGAGI come from the germline V gene (reference sequence). The CDR3 length is 15 residues. With V trimmed by 5 bases and J by 1 base, 4 bases remained unmatched. The CDR3 sequence: CASSIGTGGSYEQYF. In nucleotides, the CDR3 is TGTGCCAGCAGTATCGGGACAGGGGGTTCCTACGAGCAGTACTTC.

J is TRBJ2-2 and V is TRBV9; D is ambiguous. Trimming took off 4 bases at V and 6 bases at J, with 13 bases between the two ends. There are 14 residues in the CDR3. Per germline, CDR1 SGDLS and CDR2 YYNGEE. The CDR3 region is CASSPRWLAGELFF. The CDR3 nucleotides are TGTGCCAGCAGCCCCCGATGGCTCGCCGGGGAGCTGTTTTTT.

This clonotype was observed at least ten times. The CDR3 nucleotides are TGTGCCAGCAGATTTACTGGGTACAATGAGCAGTTCTTC. It specifies CASRFTGYNEQFF. This chain connects TRBV5-6 to TRBJ2-1; D gene uncertain. This CDR3 is 13 amino acids long. Trimming took 5 bases from V and 4 from J, leaving 10 bases between them. Germline-derived CDR1 and CDR2 are SGHDT and YYEEEE.

This clonotype was counted many times. This chain connects TRBV9 to TRBJ2-2, with 7 bases identical to TRBD1. CDR3 size: 15 residues. CDR1 SGDLS and CDR2 YYNGEE come from the germline V gene. J lost 0 bases, V lost 7 bases, and 6 bases had no gene match. This CDR3 is CASGKGQTNTGELFF. DNA for the CDR3: TGTGCCAGCGGCAAGGGACAGACGAACACCGGGGAGCTGTTTTTT.

This clonotype turned up a few times. This sequence joins TRBV6-5 and TRBJ2-7; D is uncertain. The CDR3 is 13 amino acids. The germline V and J ends were trimmed by 4 bases and 0 bases, with 7 bases remaining between them. In germline, CDR1 is MNHEY, CDR2 SVGAGI. This CDR3 reads CASSSSPSYEQYF. The CDR3 DNA sequence: TGTGCCAGCAGTTCCTCACCCTCCTACGAGCAGTACTTC.

The V gene is TRBV2, the J gene TRBJ1-6, with a weak D call TRBD1 (5 bases). Trimming removed 11 bases at V and 7 bases at J, with 15 bases between. Germline-derived CDR1 and CDR2 are SNHLY and FYNNEI. The CDR3 has 13 residues. CDR3 sequence (DNA): TGTGCCGGCTTTTTGGGGGGGAATTCACCCCTCCACTTT. This codes for CAGFLGGNSPLHF.

This clonotype was found a few times. The chain links TRBV11-2 to TRBJ2-2; D is unresolved. Germline V CDR1 and CDR2: SGHAT, FQNNGV. This CDR3 region has 15 residues. With 0 bases removed from V and 5 bases from J, the gap between germline ends came to 10 bases. The CDR3 coding sequence is TGTGCCAGCAGCTTAGACGTTCGCCGGACCGGGGAGCTGTTTTTT. It specifies CASSLDVRRTGELFF.

This clonotype was seen many times. The chain carries TRBV7-3 and TRBJ2-1; 9 nucleotides line up with TRBD2. This CDR3 contains 13 residues. Looked up from germline, CDR1 is SGHTA and CDR2 is FQGTGA. With V trimmed by 4 bases and J by 10 bases, 5 bases remained unmatched. Here the CDR3 DNA reads TGTGCCAGCAGCTACTTTAGCGGGGGAGAGCAGTTCTTC. It codes for CASSYFSGGEQFF.

This clonotype was counted between two and nine times. This rearrangement joins TRBV6-1 to TRBJ2-3; 11 bases are shared with TRBD2. V gave up 5 bases and J gave up 2 bases; unmatched junction bases: 3. The CDR3 extends over 15 amino acids. Germline V gene lookup returns CDR1 MNHNS and CDR2 SASEGT. CDR3 nucleotides: TGTGCCAGCAGTCAACTAGCGGGGGCCACAGATACGCAGTATTTT. This codes for CASSQLAGATDTQYF.

This clonotype was observed many times. The chain has TRBV29-1 and TRBJ1-2, with D possibly TRBD1 on 5 matching bases. The germline gives CDR1 SQVTM, CDR2 ANQGSEA. The CDR3 extends over 14 amino acids. Trimming pared 4 bases from V and 2 bases from J, leaving 14 bases between. CDR3 nucleotide sequence: TGCAGCGTTGCTATCTTCCAGGGAAACTATGGCTACACCTTC. Amino acids: CSVAIFQGNYGYTF.

This clonotype was picked up a small number of times. The V and J genes are TRBV28 and TRBJ2-6, with 12 bases that match TRBD1. Trimming cost V 6 bases and J 1 base; bases outside gene matches: 4. CDR1 is MDHEN, CDR2 SYDVKM, per germline. CDR3 length equals 17 residues. As DNA, the CDR3 is TGTGCCAGCAGCCCGGGACAGGGGGCATCTGGGGCCAACGTCCTGACTTTC. It yields the protein CASSPGQGASGANVLTF.

This clonotype was counted only a few times. The rearrangement uses TRBV19 and TRBJ1-5; D remains ambiguous. The V gene's germline CDR1 is LNHDA and CDR2 SQIVND (reference sequence). The ends were cut back, 3 bases at V and 1 base at J, with 4 bases in the middle. The CDR3 is 13 residues long. The CDR3 region has the DNA TGTGCCAGTAGTATCTCAAGCAATCAGCCCCAGCATTTT. Its translation is CASSISSNQPQHF.

This clonotype was seen at least ten times. This chain joins TRBV30 and TRBJ1-2; TRBD1 is a possible D gene (5 bases). The CDR3 is made up of 12 amino acids. Between the trimmed V and J ends, which lost 4 bases and 8 bases, there was a span of 14 bases. Germline V CDR1 and CDR2: GTSNPN, SVGIG (reference sequence). The CDR3 loop reads CAWIRGAEGYTF. In nucleotides, the CDR3 is TGTGCCTGGATAAGAGGGGCGGAGGGCTACACCTTC.